This TCR beta chain was documented in a study of blood T cells in healthy people across ages. Germline loops: CDR1 WNHNN, CDR2 SYGVQD (reference sequence). This CDR3 is 15 amino acids long. The V end lost 3 bases, the J end lost 2 bases, and 12 bases lay between the germline ends. A second PCR of 7 to 11 cycles used a sample-barcoded 5' primer and a J-beta primer mix. Every individual sample yielded 2.5 million or more paired-end reads (each containing CDR3). TCRdb independently ran MiXCR on the 5' RACE reads; one entry per CDR3 protein. This sample has about 1.4 million distinct CDR3 sequences, with approximately 59% found just once. Findings of the study overall: It was not known whether donors were CMV positive (a possible confounder of expanded clonotype changes). Correlation between TCR beta diversity and naive T cell percentage was strong.

Of note for this clonotype: Antigen: not known.

The material sequenced was blood. The TCR sequence derives from a man between 18 and 35 years old in good health. The chain uses TRBV10-1 and TRBJ2-3, with a possible D match to TRBD2 (5 bases). This chain's CDR3 is CASSEWAGPTDTQYF. The CDR3 DNA follows: TGCGCCAGCAGTGAATGGGCGGGCCCCACAGATACGCAGTATTTT.